Sequencing of this T cell receptor (beta chain) was carried out in a study of T cells in localized non-small cell lung cancer. The table came from immunoSEQ multiplex PCR; TCRdb's copy has only in-frame clones and leaves some out. Of around 2,800 clones detected, roughly 29% appear once; the ten largest clones hold 20% to 25%. The CDR3 contains 15 residues. CDR1 and CDR2 (germline): LGHNA, YNFKEQ. V was clipped by 4 bases and J by 2 bases, with 12 bases between them. This receptor was identified in a woman aged 35 to 75 with stage I squamous cell lung carcinoma. The sequenced sample was lung tumor tissue, obtained before any cancer treatment. The chain uses TRBV4-2 and TRBJ2-1; D is uncertain. The CDR3 DNA reads as TGTGCCAGCAGCCCTCCGGAGTCTGCCTACAATGAGCAGTTCTTC. It translates to CASSPPESAYNEQFF.